This TCR beta chain was sequenced in a study of breast tumors, draining lymph nodes, adjacent tissues. Axillary draining lymph nodes of breast cancer patients supplied the node samples. This clonotype was seen a handful of times. Its target is unknown. At one boundary the junction diverges from the germline segment, which might be a read error. MiXCR was run by TCRdb on the multiplex PCR reads, yielding one entry per CDR3 protein. The sample shows approximately 210,000 distinct CDR3 sequences, under 40% of them seen only once. The CDR3 length is 14 residues. CDR1 is SGDLS, CDR2 YYNGEE, per germline. Study-wide results and caveats: Compared with basal-like, luminal-like tumors shared significantly more repertoire with nontumor tissue.

The rearrangement joins TRBV9 to TRBJ2-1, with a possible D match to TRBD2 (5 bases). Sequenced: axillary lymph node tissue. The sequence came from a female donor with breast cancer. Some clones in this sample may be carry-over from other donors' samples. CDR3 protein: CASSVSGSYNEQSF. In DNA form, the CDR3 reads TGTGCCAGCAGCGTAAGCGGCTCCTACAATGAGCAGTCCTTC.